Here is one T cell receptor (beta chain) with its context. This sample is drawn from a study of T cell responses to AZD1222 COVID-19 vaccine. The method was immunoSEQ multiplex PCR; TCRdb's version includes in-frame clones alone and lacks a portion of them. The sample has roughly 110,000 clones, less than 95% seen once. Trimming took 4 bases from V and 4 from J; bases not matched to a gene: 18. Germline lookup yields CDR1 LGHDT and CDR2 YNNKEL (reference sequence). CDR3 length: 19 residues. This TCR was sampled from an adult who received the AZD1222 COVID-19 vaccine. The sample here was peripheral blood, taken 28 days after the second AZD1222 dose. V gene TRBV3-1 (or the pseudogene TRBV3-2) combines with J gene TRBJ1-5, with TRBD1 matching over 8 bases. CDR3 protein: CASSPNRALRQGFNQPQHF. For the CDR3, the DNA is TGTGCCAGCAGCCCTAATAGGGCTTTACGACAGGGGTTTAATCAGCCCCAGCATTTT.